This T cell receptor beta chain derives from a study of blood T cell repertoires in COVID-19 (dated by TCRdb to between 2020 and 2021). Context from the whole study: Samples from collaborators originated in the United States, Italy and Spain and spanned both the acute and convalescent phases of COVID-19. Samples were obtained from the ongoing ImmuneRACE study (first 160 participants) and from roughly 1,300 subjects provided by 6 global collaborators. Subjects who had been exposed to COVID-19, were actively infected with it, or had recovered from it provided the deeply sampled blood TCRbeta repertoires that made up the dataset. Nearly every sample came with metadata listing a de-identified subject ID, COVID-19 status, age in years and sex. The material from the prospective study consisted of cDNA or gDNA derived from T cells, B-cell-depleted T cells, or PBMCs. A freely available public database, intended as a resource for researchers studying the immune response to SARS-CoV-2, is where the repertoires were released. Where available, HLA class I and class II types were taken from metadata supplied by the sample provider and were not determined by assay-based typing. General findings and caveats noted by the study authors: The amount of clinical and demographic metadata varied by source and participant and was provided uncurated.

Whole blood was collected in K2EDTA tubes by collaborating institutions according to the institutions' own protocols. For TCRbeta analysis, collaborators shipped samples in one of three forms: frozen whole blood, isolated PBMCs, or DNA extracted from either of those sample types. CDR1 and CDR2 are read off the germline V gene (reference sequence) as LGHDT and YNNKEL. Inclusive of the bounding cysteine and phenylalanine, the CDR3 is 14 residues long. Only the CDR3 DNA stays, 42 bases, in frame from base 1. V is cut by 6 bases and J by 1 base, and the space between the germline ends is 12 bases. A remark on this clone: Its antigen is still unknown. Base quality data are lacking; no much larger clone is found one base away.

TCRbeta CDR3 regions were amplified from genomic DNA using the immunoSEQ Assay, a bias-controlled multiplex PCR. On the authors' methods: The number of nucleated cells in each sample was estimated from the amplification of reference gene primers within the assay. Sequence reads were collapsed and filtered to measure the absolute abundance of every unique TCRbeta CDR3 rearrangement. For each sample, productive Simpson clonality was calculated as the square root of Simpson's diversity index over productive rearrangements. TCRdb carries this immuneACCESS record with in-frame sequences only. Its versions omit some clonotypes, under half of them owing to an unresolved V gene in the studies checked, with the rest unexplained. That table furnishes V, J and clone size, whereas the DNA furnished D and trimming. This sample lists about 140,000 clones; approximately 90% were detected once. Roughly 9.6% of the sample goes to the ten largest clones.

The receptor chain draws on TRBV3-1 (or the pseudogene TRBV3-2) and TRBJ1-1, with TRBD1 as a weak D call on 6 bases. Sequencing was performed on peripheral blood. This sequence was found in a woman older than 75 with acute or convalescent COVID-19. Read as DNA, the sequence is TGTGCCAGCAGGCGGACAGCAGCGAACACTGAAGCTTTCTTT. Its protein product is CASRRTAANTEAFF.